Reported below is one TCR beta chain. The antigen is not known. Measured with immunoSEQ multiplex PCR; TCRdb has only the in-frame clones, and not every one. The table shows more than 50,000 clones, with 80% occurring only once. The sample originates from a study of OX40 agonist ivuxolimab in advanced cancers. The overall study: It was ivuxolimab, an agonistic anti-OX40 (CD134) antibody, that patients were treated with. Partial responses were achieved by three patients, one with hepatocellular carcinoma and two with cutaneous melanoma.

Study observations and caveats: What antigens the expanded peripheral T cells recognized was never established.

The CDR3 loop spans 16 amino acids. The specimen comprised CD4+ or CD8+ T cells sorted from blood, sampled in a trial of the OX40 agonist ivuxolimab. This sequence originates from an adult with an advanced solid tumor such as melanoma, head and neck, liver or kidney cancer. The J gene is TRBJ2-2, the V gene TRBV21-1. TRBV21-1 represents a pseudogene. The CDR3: CASSKRASSNTGELFF. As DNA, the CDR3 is TGTGCCAGCAGCAAAAGGGCTTCTTCGAACACCGGGGAGCTGTTTTTT.